This TCR beta chain comes out of a study of cytomegalovirus exposure and HLA in healthy donors. Germline V gene sequence: CDR1 SGHAT, CDR2 FQNNGV. The CDR3 covers 15 residues. With 4 bases removed from V and 0 bases from J, the gap between germline ends came to 9 bases. Use of 60 Vbeta and 13 Jbeta primers characterized the PCR. Libraries were prepared by immunoSEQ multiplex PCR; TCRdb keeps only in-frame clonotypes and omits some of them. The repertoire includes some 200,000 clones, approximately 79% of them detected once, and about 1.7% sits in the top ten. The sequence derives from a man between 45 and 60 years old in good health and CMV-seronegative. The sequenced sample was PBMCs. The chain couples TRBV11-2 to TRBJ1-4; D not certain. CDR3 DNA sequence: TGTGCCAGCAGCTACACAGCCTCAACTAATGAAAAACTGTTTTTT. Its protein is CASSYTASTNEKLFF.